A selection of T cell receptor beta chains follows, all from one sample in a study of human CD8 memory T cell subsets. With the 5' RACE reads reprocessed, TCRdb shows one record per CDR3 protein and no DNA. This sample lists about 5,100 distinct CDR3 sequences; its ten largest clones have less than 50%. The sample was CD8+ T cells from PBMCs. These receptors originate from a human donor in good health. The CDR3 runs from the conserved cysteine through the conserved F or W. Clone size is not always given. Where it is, it says once, few, many or a class for expanded clones.

abundance	v_gene	j_gene	CDR3aa
medium-sized	TRBV7-6	TRBJ2-1	CASSTRQGIRGYEQFF
.	TRBV5-1	TRBJ2-5	CASSSPQTVGGFETQYF
.	TRBV12-3/TRBV12-4	TRBJ2-7	CASTPGPGLAHEQYF
.	TRBV24-1	TRBJ1-2	CATSDFGGVDGYTF
.	TRBV7-9	TRBJ2-7	CASSLGPLEQYF
medium-sized	TRBV7-9	TRBJ1-2	CASSLGVTGYTF
.	TRBV24-1	TRBJ2-1	CATSAPQGVHEQFF
medium-sized	TRBV7-2	TRBJ2-7	CASRWGAEGDDEQYF
.	TRBV5-6	TRBJ1-5	CASSLGTVSNQPQHF
.	TRBV9	TRBJ2-3	CASSFAGTSTDTQYF
.	TRBV12-3/TRBV12-4	TRBJ2-1	CASSSTSYQVNWNEQFF
.	TRBV10-2	TRBJ2-1	CASSDQRWGLRSYNEQFF
.	TRBV5-5	TRBJ2-7	CASSLGSSGSYEQYF